Detailed here is one T cell receptor beta chain. Its antigen is unknown. The data were obtained in a study of cytomegalovirus exposure and HLA in healthy donors. As for the study in general: From HLA-typed donors, an early data release held 70 million to 95 million unique TCRs. Study outcomes and limitations: For cytomegalovirus status, the classifier reportedly gave diagnoses with high specificity and sensitivity. According to an earlier analysis, most TCR beta V segments yielded productive rearrangements about 87% or about 30% of the time.

Germline V gene lookup returns CDR1 LNHNV and CDR2 YYDKDF (reference sequence). Trimming cost V 0 bases and J 8 bases; bases outside gene matches: 5. CDR3 length equals 15 residues. Primers included in the PCR were 60 Vbeta and 13 Jbeta primers. Libraries were prepared by immunoSEQ multiplex PCR; TCRdb keeps only in-frame clonotypes and omits some of them. The sample yields over 150,000 clones, around 77% seen once. The chain is built from TRBV15 and TRBJ1-2; 11 nucleotides align to TRBD1. This clonotype was sampled from a woman under 30 in good health and CMV-seronegative. The sample was PBMCs. CDR3 sequence: CATSRDLGQGAGYTF. CDR3 coding DNA: TGTGCCACCAGCAGAGACCTTGGACAGGGGGCCGGCTACACCTTC.